A single sample is the source of the 31 T cell receptor beta chains below, sequenced in a study of molecular identifiers for immune sequencing clone quantification. Using its own MiXCR run on the PCR reads, TCRdb lists one record per CDR3 protein. The sample includes about 40,000 distinct CDR3 sequences, approximately 24% of them seen just once. Sequencing was done on a sample of naive CD8+ T cells from blood, with Jurkat cell RNA spiked in. Described subset: FACS-sorted CD8+CD4-CCR7+CD45RA+ naive T cells. These receptors were obtained from a human donor in good health. Some libraries in this study had Jurkat cell RNA spiked in.

By share, this clonotype ranks as medium-sized. The genes are TRBV9 and TRBJ1-1; D is ambiguous. The CDR3 covers 11 residues. Looked up from germline, CDR1 is SGDLS and CDR2 is YYNGEE. Trimming cost V 5 bases and J 4 bases, with 6 bases left between them. CDR3 region: CASSPGTEAFF. Written as DNA, the CDR3 is TGTGCCAGCAGTCCAGGCACTGAAGCTTTCTTT. Full variable domain (outside the CDR3, taken from reference TRBV9 and TRBJ1-1): DSGVTQTPKHLITATGQRVTLRCSPRSGDLSVYWYQQSLDQGLQFLIQYYNGEERAKGNILERFSAQQFPDLHSELNLSSLELGDSALYFCASSPGTEAFFGQGTRLTVV.

This clonotype was detected a few times. It may be a read error: a sequence one base away is much more abundant. The DNA for the CDR3 is TGTGCCAGCAGCTTAGCCAATCCGGCACCTCTGAGGAACACTGAAGCTTTCTTT. The encoded protein is CASSLANPAPLRNTEAFF. The chain employs TRBV7-9 and TRBJ1-1, with D unclear. Trimming took off 0 bases at V and 1 base at J, with 18 bases between the two ends. The CDR3 is 18 amino acids. Germline values: CDR1 SEHNR, CDR2 FQNEAQ (reference sequence).

This clonotype was counted many times. The CDR3 region is CASSPTDSTDTQYF. CDR3 sequence (DNA): TGTGCCAGCAGTCCGACGGATAGCACAGATACGCAGTATTTT. The chain uses TRBV6-2 or TRBV6-3 and TRBJ2-3; D unclear. Germline V gene lookup returns CDR1 MNHEY and CDR2 SVGEGT. This CDR3 is 14 amino acids long. The germline V and J ends were trimmed by 5 bases and 0 bases, with 9 bases remaining between them.

This clonotype has at least ten counts. The V gene is TRBV4-1, the J gene TRBJ2-1, with 7 bases matching TRBD1. The V and J ends lost 1 base and 8 bases, in that order; junction bases with no gene match: 5. Germline V gene lookup returns CDR1 MGHRA and CDR2 YSYEKL. This CDR3 comprises 14 residues. The CDR3 here is CASSQGAGGHEQFF. In DNA form, the CDR3 reads TGCGCCAGCAGCCAAGGCGCAGGGGGACATGAGCAGTTCTTC.

The chain joins TRBV4-3 to TRBJ1-4; no clear D gene. Trimming removed 0 bases at V and 5 bases at J, with 10 bases between. The CDR3 totals 15 residues. The germline CDR1 and CDR2 sequences are LGHNA and YSLEER. CDR3 protein: CASSQEGRGNEKLFF. The CDR3 nucleotides read TGCGCCAGCAGCCAAGAAGGACGCGGGAATGAAAAACTGTTTTTT.

For this clonotype: A far larger clone is one base from this, pointing to a likely read error. V and J are TRBV9 and TRBJ2-2, with D unresolved. Germline V gives CDR1 SGDLS, CDR2 YYNGEE. V lost 4 bases and J 6 bases, leaving 7 bases between the germline ends. There are 12 residues in the CDR3. In DNA, the CDR3 is TGTGCCAGCAGCCCAAACGCCGGGGAGCTGTTTTTT. It specifies CASSPNAGELFF.

This clonotype has only a few counts. CDR3 amino acids: CASSQGGTNGNYNEQFF. The DNA of the CDR3 is TGTGCCAGCAGCCAGGGGGGGACTAACGGGAATTACAATGAGCAGTTCTTC. The chain recombines TRBV4-2 with TRBJ2-1; 7 nucleotides agree with TRBD2. Per the germline V gene, CDR1 is LGHNA and CDR2 is YNFKEQ. Trimming took 3 bases from V and 4 from J; bases not matched to a gene: 12. The CDR3 consists of 17 residues.

The sample holds many counts of this clonotype. This sequence joins TRBV6-6 and TRBJ1-1; 8 bases fit TRBD1. The CDR3 has 16 residues. With V trimmed by 2 bases and J by 1 base, 6 bases remained unmatched. Germline-derived CDR1 and CDR2 are MNHNY and SVGAGI (reference sequence). The CDR3 nucleotides read TGTGCCAGCAGTTACACCCAAGGACAGGGGAACACTGAAGCTTTCTTT. This translates into CASSYTQGQGNTEAFF.

The CDR3 DNA reads as TGTGCCAGCAGCCGTAGCGAAGGACATGAGACCCAGTACTTC. Translating gives CASSRSEGHETQYF. The chain links TRBV7-6 to TRBJ2-5; D tentatively reads TRBD1 or TRBD2 (5 bases each). From germline, CDR1 is SGHVS and CDR2 FNYEAQ. The CDR3 contains 14 residues. Trimming pared 5 bases from V and 5 bases from J, leaving 15 bases between.

The sample holds many counts of this clonotype. The chain links TRBV21-1 to TRBJ2-2; the table's D gene call, TRBD1, was not cross checked with the DNA. TRBV21-1 is a listed pseudogene. The CDR3 sequence is 14 residues long. The CDR3 sequence: CASSKTGRTGELFF. The CDR3 DNA sequence: TGTGCCAGCAGCAAGACAGGGAGAACCGGGGAGCTGTTTTTT.

Many counts were recorded for this clonotype. The V and J genes are TRBV20-1 and TRBJ2-7, with 10 nucleotides matching TRBD2. Germline V gene data show CDR1 as DFQATT and CDR2 as SNEGSKA (reference sequence). The CDR3 totals 16 residues. V shed 4 bases, J shed 7 bases, and the junction held 16 bases outside the gene matches. DNA for the CDR3: TGCAGTGCTAAACCTAGGACTAGCGGAGACCATCGGGAGCAGTACTTC. Its protein product is CSAKPRTSGDHREQYF.

On this clonotype itself: This may stem from a read error, because a much larger clone lies one nucleotide away. This chain uses TRBV10-3 with TRBJ2-1; 12 bases are a match to TRBD1. Germline V CDR1 and CDR2: ENHRY, SYGVKD. The CDR3 is made up of 14 amino acids. CDR3 loop: CATSGTGGQDEQLF. In DNA form, the CDR3 reads TGTGCCACCTCCGGGACAGGGGGCCAAGATGAGCAGCTCTTC.

At least ten counts were recorded for this clonotype. CDR3: CASSMSNRVQVGYTF. The CDR3 DNA follows: TGTGCCAGTAGTATGTCGAACAGGGTGCAAGTCGGCTACACCTTC. This chain links TRBV19 with TRBJ1-2, with D possibly TRBD1 on 6 matching bases. The CDR3 has 15 amino acids. Trimming took off 3 bases at V and 8 bases at J, with 19 bases between the two ends. Germline CDR1 is LNHDA and CDR2 is SQIVND (reference sequence).

This clonotype occurred many times. The gene calls are TRBV19 and TRBJ2-1, with 7 bases lining up with TRBD1. The CDR3 sequence is 13 residues long. V gave up 2 bases and J gave up 6 bases; unmatched junction bases: 1. The germline V gene encodes CDR1 LNHDA and CDR2 SQIVND (reference sequence). As DNA, the CDR3 is TGTGCCAGTAGTATAAAGGGGGCCAATGAGCAGTTCTTC. Amino acid sequence: CASSIKGANEQFF.

This chain joins TRBV6-5 and TRBJ2-2; 10 nucleotides align to TRBD2. Losses at the gene ends were 4 bases for V and 6 bases for J; bases not matched to a gene: 2. The CDR3 is 14 amino acids. Germline values: CDR1 MNHEY, CDR2 SVGAGI. CDR3 amino acids: CASSFTSGAGELFF. CDR3 nucleotides: TGTGCCAGCAGTTTTACTAGCGGGGCCGGGGAGCTGTTTTTT.

A remark on this clonotype: This sequence may be a read error, since a much larger clone differs from it by one base. This rearrangement joins TRBV30 to TRBJ2-7; D is possibly TRBD2 (5 bases). CDR3 length: 10 residues. Germline CDR1 GTSNPN, CDR2 SVGIG (reference sequence). CDR3 in amino acids: CACPEAERYF. The CDR3 DNA reads TGTGCCTGCCCGGAGGCGGAGCGGTACTTC.

This clonotype was recorded many times. The chain employs TRBV6-1 and TRBJ2-3; a possible D gene is TRBD1 (6 bases). V was pared by 3 bases and J by 10 bases, with 14 bases between. Looked up from germline, CDR1 is MNHNS and CDR2 is SASEGT. CDR3 length equals 13 residues. This CDR3 is CASSEFLQGAQYF. The DNA for the CDR3 is TGTGCCAGCAGTGAGTTTTTACAGGGCGCGCAGTATTTT.

This clonotype was seen a handful of times. This sequence joins TRBV7-3 and TRBJ2-5, with unresolved D. This CDR3 has 12 amino acids. Germline V lookup: CDR1 SGHTA, CDR2 FQGTGA. Trimming cost V 2 bases and J 5 bases, with 6 bases left between them. CDR3 residues: CASSLGSETQYF. CDR3 bases: TGTGCCAGCAGCTTAGGTTCGGAGACCCAGTACTTC.

This clonotype was found many times. The chain combines TRBV11-2 with TRBJ2-7; 9 bases agree with TRBD1. J gave up 2 bases and V 2 bases, and 10 bases lay outside the gene matches. This CDR3 is built from 17 residues. Germline CDR1 reads SGHAT; CDR2 reads FQNNGV. The CDR3 here is CASSLFPRDRVPYEQYF. As DNA, the CDR3 is TGTGCCAGCAGCTTATTCCCCCGGGACAGGGTGCCCTACGAGCAGTACTTC.

As for this clonotype: This could be a read error, since a much larger clone is one nucleotide away. As DNA, the CDR3 is TGTGCCGGTAGTCCTAGCGGGAGTAAGTACGAGCAGTACTTC. Translating it yields CAGSPSGSKYEQYF. This chain links TRBV19 with TRBJ2-7; the match to TRBD2 covers 10 bases. Germline-derived CDR1 and CDR2 are LNHDA and SQIVND (reference sequence). This CDR3 comprises 14 residues.

This clonotype was observed a single time. A read error may be the cause here, since a much bigger clone is one base away. The chain carries TRBV2 and TRBJ2-5, with unresolved D. In germline, CDR1 is SNHLY, CDR2 FYNNEI. CDR3 length: 15 residues. V lost 2 bases and J lost 4, with 14 bases in between. The CDR3 coding sequence is TGTGCCAGCAGTGAACCCCCGTACCTCCGAGAGACCCAGTACTTC. This translates into CASSEPPYLRETQYF.

This clonotype turned up a few times. The chain is built from TRBV19 and TRBJ2-7; TRBD1 matches at 9 bases. This CDR3 is built from 15 residues. Germline CDR1 reads LNHDA; CDR2 reads SQIVND (reference sequence). V shed 5 bases and J 0 bases; nucleotides not matched to a gene: 5. This CDR3 reads CASSPGTGSSYEQYF. The CDR3 region has the DNA TGTGCCAGTAGTCCGGGGACAGGGAGCTCCTACGAGCAGTACTTC.

This clonotype was seen many times. J is TRBJ2-3 and V is TRBV9, with D unresolved. V was clipped by 0 bases and J by 4 bases, with 12 bases between them. Germline V gene data show CDR1 as SGDLS and CDR2 as YYNGEE. This CDR3 contains 15 residues. CDR3 bases: TGTGCCAGCAGCGTAGCTGGGCGCACTTCAGATACGCAGTATTTT. Translated, it gives CASSVAGRTSDTQYF. The variable domain in full, with the rest retrieved from reference TRBV9 and TRBJ2-3, is DSGVTQTPKHLITATGQRVTLRCSPRSGDLSVYWYQQSLDQGLQFLIQYYNGEERAKGNILERFSAQQFPDLHSELNLSSLELGDSALYFCASSVAGRTSDTQYFGPGTRLTVL.

This clonotype has ten or more counts. The chain combines TRBV7-9 with TRBJ1-5; D gene unclear. The CDR3 consists of 14 residues. Trimming shortened V by 5 bases and J by 7 bases, and 15 bases separated the two germline ends. Per germline, CDR1 SEHNR and CDR2 FQNEAQ (reference sequence). The CDR3 bases are TGTGCCAGCAGCCCAATTTTGGGGAAACAGCCCCAGCATTTT. As protein: CASSPILGKQPQHF. Variable domain in full (rest from reference TRBV7-9 and TRBJ1-5): DTGVSQNPRHKITKRGQNVTFRCDPISEHNRLYWYRQTLGQGPEFLTYFQNEAQLEKSRLLSDRFSAERPKGSFSTLEIQRTEQGDSAMYLCASSPILGKQPQHFGDGTRLSIL.

This rearrangement joins TRBV9 to TRBJ2-3; 14 nucleotides align to TRBD2. The CDR3 runs 21 residues. Trimming took 2 bases from V and 1 from J; bases not matched to a gene: 15. Germline CDR1 and CDR2: SGDLS and YYNGEE. The CDR3 DNA reads as TGTGCCAGCAGCGTCCAACCTTTGGGGACTAGCGGGGGAGTTGGCACAGATACGCAGTATTTT. It encodes CASSVQPLGTSGGVGTDTQYF.

This clonotype was seen a single time. A much larger clone lies a single base off, so this may be a read error. This chain joins TRBV12-3 or TRBV12-4 and TRBJ2-3; D unclear. The CDR3 has 14 amino acids. Trimming left V 5 bases short and J 7 bases short, with 16 bases between. CDR3 loop: CASSRTHAANTQYF. The CDR3 DNA sequence: TGTGCCAGCAGTCGGACCCACGCTGCGAATACGCAGTATTTT.

The rearrangement uses TRBV20-1 and TRBJ2-5; 13 nucleotides match TRBD2. The CDR3 has 15 amino acids. J was trimmed by 1 base and V by 4 bases; bases with no gene match: 3. Germline-derived CDR1 and CDR2 are DFQATT and SNEGSKA (reference sequence). The CDR3 DNA sequence: TGCAGTGCTACCGGACTAGCGGGAGTCCAAGAGACCCAGTACTTC. The encoded protein is CSATGLAGVQETQYF.

This clonotype came up many times. The V call is TRBV10-3, the J call TRBJ2-7; TRBD1 aligns across 8 bases. The V and J ends lost 10 bases and 6 bases, in that order; junction bases with no gene match: 11. Germline CDR1 is ENHRY and CDR2 is SYGVKD. The CDR3 consists of 13 residues. CDR3: CATMDRTGSEQYF. CDR3 in DNA: TGTGCCACTATGGACCGGACAGGGAGCGAGCAGTACTTC.

This clonotype was found many times. V and J are TRBV27 and TRBJ2-5; TRBD1 might be the D (5 bases). V gave up 6 bases and J gave up 1 base, with 12 bases separating them. The CDR3 consists of 14 residues. Per germline, CDR1 MNHEY and CDR2 SMNVEV (reference sequence). The CDR3 reads CASSLRGAQETQYF. For the CDR3, the DNA is TGTGCCAGCAGCCTCCGTGGGGCCCAAGAGACCCAGTACTTC.

V usage is TRBV7-2 and J usage is TRBJ2-7, with D unresolved. CDR1 is SGHTA and CDR2 is FQGNSA in the germline V gene. The CDR3 is 13 amino acids. V was cut by 2 bases and J by 2 bases, with 7 bases left in between. DNA for the CDR3: TGTGCCAGCAGCTTAAATACTGCCTACGAGCAGTACTTC. Its translation is CASSLNTAYEQYF.

To note about this clonotype: Possible read error: a much larger clone is one base away. DNA of the CDR3: TGTGCCAGCAGCTCCATTAAGACAGGAAAAGAGGCCCAGTACTTC. This gives the protein CASSSIKTGKEAQYF. The chain uses TRBV6-2 or TRBV6-3 and TRBJ2-5; a weak D match, TRBD1 (6 bases). This CDR3 is built from 15 residues. Germline V gene lookup returns CDR1 MNHEY and CDR2 SVGEGT.